Below are 5 T cell receptor beta chains sequenced from a single sample in a study of OX40 agonist ivuxolimab in advanced cancers. Clones were read by immunoSEQ multiplex PCR, and TCRdb kept only the in-frame ones, dropping some. The sample shows around 48,000 clones, roughly 85% of them seen only once. The sequences come from CD4+ or CD8+ T cells sorted from blood, collected in a trial of the OX40 agonist ivuxolimab. The receptor set was obtained from an adult with an advanced solid tumor such as melanoma, head and neck, liver or kidney cancer.

Notes on this clone: Other DNA sequences in this sample translate to the same CDR3. The rearrangement links TRBV5-1 to TRBJ1-3, with TRBD1 as a possible D gene (5 bases). The germline gives CDR1 SGHRS, CDR2 YFSETQ. The V end lost 1 base, the J end lost 2 bases, and 7 bases lay between the germline ends. The CDR3 contains 14 residues. DNA for the CDR3: TGCGCCAGCAGCTTGTGGGGCACTGGAAACACCATATATTTT. Translation gives CASSLWGTGNTIYF.

The gene calls are TRBV28 and TRBJ2-3, with TRBD2 matching 8 bases. Germline CDR1 is MDHEN and CDR2 is SYDVKM. J gave up 5 bases and V 5 bases, and 12 bases lay outside the gene matches. CDR3 size: 16 residues. For the CDR3, the DNA is TGTGCCAGCAGTGGGAGGTCAGCGGGAGTATTAGATACGCAGTATTTT. This gives the protein CASSGRSAGVLDTQYF.

The chain uses TRBV6-5 and TRBJ1-5; D gene uncertain. Trimming cost V 7 bases and J 6 bases, with 13 bases left between them. Per germline, CDR1 MNHEY and CDR2 SVGAGI. The CDR3 covers 13 residues. This chain's CDR3 is CASTPAGTQPQHF. CDR3 DNA: TGTGCCAGCACCCCAGCAGGAACTCAGCCCCAGCATTTT.

V usage is TRBV2 and J usage is TRBJ1-1; 8 bases match TRBD1. The V gene's germline CDR1 is SNHLY and CDR2 FYNNEI. V lost 9 bases to trimming and J lost 3 bases; unmatched junction nucleotides: 6. This CDR3 is built from 13 residues. CDR3 protein: CASRTGRYTEAFF. CDR3 in DNA: TGTGCCAGTAGGACAGGGAGGTACACTGAAGCTTTCTTT.

The rearrangement uses TRBV5-4 and TRBJ2-5, with D maybe TRBD1 (6 bases). The CDR3 sequence is 15 residues long. CDR1 and CDR2 (germline): SGHNT, YYREEE (reference sequence). V lost 0 bases and J lost 5, with 14 bases in between. CDR3 coding DNA: TGTGCCAGCAGCTTGGCCTCAGGGGCGCAGGAGACCCAGTACTTC. As protein: CASSLASGAQETQYF.